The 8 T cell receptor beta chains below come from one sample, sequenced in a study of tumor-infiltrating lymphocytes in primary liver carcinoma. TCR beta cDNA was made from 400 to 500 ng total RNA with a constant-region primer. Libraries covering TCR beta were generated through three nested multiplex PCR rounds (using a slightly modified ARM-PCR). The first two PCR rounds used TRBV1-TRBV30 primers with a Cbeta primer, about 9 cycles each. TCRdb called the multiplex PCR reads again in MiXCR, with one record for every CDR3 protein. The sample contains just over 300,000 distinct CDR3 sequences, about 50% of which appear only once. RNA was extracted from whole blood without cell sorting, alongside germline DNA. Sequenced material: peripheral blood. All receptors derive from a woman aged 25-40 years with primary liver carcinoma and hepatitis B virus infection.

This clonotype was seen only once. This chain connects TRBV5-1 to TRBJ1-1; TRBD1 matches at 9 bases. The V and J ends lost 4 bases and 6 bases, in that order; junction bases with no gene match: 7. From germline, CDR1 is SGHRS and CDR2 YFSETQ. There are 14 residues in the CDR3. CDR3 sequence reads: CASSGGTGKAEAFF. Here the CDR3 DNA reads TGCGCCAGCAGCGGGGGGACAGGGAAGGCTGAAGCTTTCTTT.

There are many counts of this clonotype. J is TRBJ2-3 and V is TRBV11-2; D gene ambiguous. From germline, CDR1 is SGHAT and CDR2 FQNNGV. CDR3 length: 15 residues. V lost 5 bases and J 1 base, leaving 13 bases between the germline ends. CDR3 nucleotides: TGTGCCAGCAGCCCCCTCCCGAAGGGCACAGATACGCAGTATTTT. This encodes CASSPLPKGTDTQYF.

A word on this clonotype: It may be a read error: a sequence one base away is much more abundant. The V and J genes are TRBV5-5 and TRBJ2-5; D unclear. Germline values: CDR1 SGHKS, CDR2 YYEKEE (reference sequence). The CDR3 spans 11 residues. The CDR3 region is CASSISETQCF. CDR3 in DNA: TGTGCCAGCAGCATATCGGAGACCCAGTGCTTC. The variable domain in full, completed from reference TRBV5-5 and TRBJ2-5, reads DAGVTQSPTHLIKTRGQQVTLRCSPISGHKSVSWYQQVLGQGPQFIFQYYEKEERGRGNFPDRFSARQFPNYSSELNVNALLLGDSALYLCASSISETQCFGPGTRLLVL.

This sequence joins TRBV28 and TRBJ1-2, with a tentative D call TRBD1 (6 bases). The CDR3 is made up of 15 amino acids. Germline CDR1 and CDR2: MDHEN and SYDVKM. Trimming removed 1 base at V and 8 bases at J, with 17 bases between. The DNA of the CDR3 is TGTGCCAGCAGTTTATTACTCTGGAGGGGGGAAGGCTACACCTTC. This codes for CASSLLLWRGEGYTF.

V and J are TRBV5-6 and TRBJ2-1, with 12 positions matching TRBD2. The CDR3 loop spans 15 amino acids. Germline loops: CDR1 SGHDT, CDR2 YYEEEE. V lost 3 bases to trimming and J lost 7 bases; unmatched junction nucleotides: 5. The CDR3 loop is CASSYGLAGKNEQFF. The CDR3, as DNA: TGTGCCAGCAGCTACGGACTAGCGGGAAAAAATGAGCAGTTCTTC. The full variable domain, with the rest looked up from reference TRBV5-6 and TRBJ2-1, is DAGVTQSPTHLIKTRGQQVTLRCSPKSGHDTVSWYQQALGQGPQFIFQYYEEEERQRGNFPDRFSGHQFPNYSSELNVNALLLGDSALYLCASSYGLAGKNEQFFGPGTRLTVL.

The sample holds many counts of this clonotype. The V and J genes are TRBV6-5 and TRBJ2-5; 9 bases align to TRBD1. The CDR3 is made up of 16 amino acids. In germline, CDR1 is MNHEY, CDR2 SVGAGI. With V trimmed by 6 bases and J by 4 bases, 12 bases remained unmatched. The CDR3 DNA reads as TGTGCCAGCAGAAAAATGGGACAGGGAAAAGGAGAGACCCAGTACTTC. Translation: CASRKMGQGKGETQYF.

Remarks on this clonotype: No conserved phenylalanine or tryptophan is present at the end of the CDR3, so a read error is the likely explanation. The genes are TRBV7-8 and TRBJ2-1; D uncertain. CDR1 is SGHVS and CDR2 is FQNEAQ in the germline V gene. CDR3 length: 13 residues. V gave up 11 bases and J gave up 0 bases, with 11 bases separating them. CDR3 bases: TGTGCCGGCAACGGAAACTCCTACAATGAGCAGTTCTTA. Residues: CAGNGNSYNEQFL.

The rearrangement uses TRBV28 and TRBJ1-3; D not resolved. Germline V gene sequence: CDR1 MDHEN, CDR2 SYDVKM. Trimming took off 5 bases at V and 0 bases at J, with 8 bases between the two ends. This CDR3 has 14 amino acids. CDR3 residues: CASSPSHSGNTIYF. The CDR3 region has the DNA TGTGCCAGCAGTCCCTCCCACTCTGGAAACACCATATATTTT.